This TCR beta chain was identified in a study of shared clonotypes between healthy human individuals. Participating donors were healthy, HIV-negative adults free of recent acute infections or vaccinations. Everyone who donated was a Caucasian adult who lived in Nashville, Tennessee. Points on this clone: Its antigen is undetermined.

Repertoires were generated with immunoSEQ multiplex PCR, while TCRdb's copy carries only in-frame clones and drops some. Of some 1 million clones listed, around 75% are singletons. The CDR3 has 16 amino acids. Germline CDR1 is SGHTA and CDR2 is FQGNSA. V lost 5 bases, J lost 5 bases, and 7 bases stayed unmatched. Study-level results: Roughly 4.6% of naive CD4 clonotypes were common to a handful of donors. How much donors shared clonotypes was expected to be affected by sequencing depth.

The clonotype comes from a man younger than 35 in good health. The sequenced sample was memory CD4+ T cells sorted from blood. The subset is: CD45RA-negative fraction. The chain recombines TRBV7-2 with TRBJ2-2; 11 bases fit TRBD1. CDR3 DNA sequence: TGTGCCAGCAGCCCAGGGACAGGGGGTGTAACCGGGGAGCTGTTTTTT. Amino acids: CASSPGTGGVTGELFF.